Listed below are T cell receptor beta chains from one sample, sequenced in a study of OX40 agonist ivuxolimab in advanced cancers. This table comes from immunoSEQ multiplex PCR, and its TCRdb copy is limited to in-frame clones, with some not included. The repertoire holds approximately 40,000 clones, 87% seen once, with roughly 20% in the top ten. The specimen was CD4+ or CD8+ T cells sorted from blood, collected in a trial of the OX40 agonist ivuxolimab. These receptors came from an adult with an advanced solid tumor such as melanoma, head and neck, liver or kidney cancer. CDR3s include the opening cysteine and the closing phenylalanine or tryptophan. The D gene is left open where the match is weak. Rows give clone size only sometimes, using once, few, many, or a class for an expanded clone.

V: TRBV27
size: NA
D: TRBD1
J: TRBJ1-1
DNA: TGTGCCAGCAGTTTGGGACAGGGATATGAAGCTTTCTTT
CDR3: CASSLGQGYEAFF

V: TRBV2
size: NA
D: NA
J: TRBJ1-2
DNA: TGTGCCAGCAAAGACGACTATCTTAACTATGGCTACACCTTC
CDR3: CASKDDYLNYGYTF

V: TRBV30
size: many
D: NA
J: TRBJ1-2
DNA: TGTGCCTGGAGTCAAGGGGACCACTATGGCTACACCTTC
CDR3: CAWSQGDHYGYTF

V: TRBV7-9
size: NA
D: NA
J: TRBJ2-7
DNA: TGTGCCAGCAGCTTAGCTCAGTGCGAGCAGTACTTC
CDR3: CASSLAQCEQYF

V: TRBV5-5
size: NA
D: NA
J: TRBJ1-1
DNA: TGTGCCAGCAGCCATGGGCACAGGGAAACCACTGAAGCTTTCTTT
CDR3: CASSHGHRETTEAFF

V: TRBV9
size: NA
D: NA
J: TRBJ1-1
DNA: TGTGCCAGCAGCGTAGCGAGGGAAGGGAACACTGAAGCTTTCTTT
CDR3: CASSVAREGNTEAFF

V: TRBV19
size: NA
D: NA
J: TRBJ2-1
DNA: TGTGCCACTAGCCCTTACCGGAGGGGGACAGACCTTTACAATGAGCAGTTCTTC
CDR3: CATSPYRRGTDLYNEQFF

V: TRBV15
size: NA
D: NA
J: TRBJ1-2
DNA: TGTGCCACCAGCAGAGATGTCCGTAGGGATGGCTACACCTTC
CDR3: CATSRDVRRDGYTF

V: TRBV4-3
size: once
D: NA
J: TRBJ2-1
DNA: TGCGCCAGCAGCCACCTTGGGAATGAGCAGTTCTTC
CDR3: CASSHLGNEQFF

V: TRBV2
size: NA
D: TRBD2
J: TRBJ2-1
DNA: TGTGCCAGCAGTGAATGGGGTAGCGGGGGGTTTAGCAATGAGCAGTTCTTC
CDR3: CASSEWGSGGFSNEQFF

V: TRBV5-8
size: NA
D: NA
J: TRBJ2-2
DNA: TGTGCCAGCAGCTTCCTAACCGGGGAGCTGTTTTTT
CDR3: CASSFLTGELFF

V: TRBV7-7
size: medium-sized
D: TRBD1
J: TRBJ2-3
DNA: TGTGCCAGCAGCGGGGACAGGGACGATACGCAGTATTTT
CDR3: CASSGDRDDTQYF

V: TRBV6-6
size: NA
D: TRBD1
J: TRBJ1-2
DNA: TGTGCCAGCAGTTACCGGGACAGCCCGCCTGGCTACACCTTC
CDR3: CASSYRDSPPGYTF

V: TRBV21-1
size: NA
D: NA
J: TRBJ1-5
DNA: TGTACCGACAGGGGCAATCAGCCCCAGCATTTT
CDR3: CTDRGNQPQHF

V: TRBV7-3
size: NA
D: NA
J: TRBJ2-1
DNA: TGTGCCAGCAGCCAAATTCCCTACAATGAGCAGTTCTTC
CDR3: CASSQIPYNEQFF

V: TRBV6-1
size: NA
D: NA
J: TRBJ1-3
DNA: TGTGCCAGCAGTGGACTCGGCTCTGGAAACACCATATATTTT
CDR3: CASSGLGSGNTIYF

V: TRBV7-6
size: NA
D: NA
J: TRBJ2-7
DNA: TGTGCCAGCAGCTTAAAACAGGGTAGGGAGCAGTACTTC
CDR3: CASSLKQGREQYF

V: TRBV7-3
size: NA
D: NA
J: TRBJ2-3
DNA: TGTGCCAGCAGCTTGGGGGCGGGCCTGCACACAGATACGCAGTATTTT
CDR3: CASSLGAGLHTDTQYF

V: TRBV6-1
size: few
D: NA
J: TRBJ1-2
DNA: TGTGCCAGCAGTGAAGAGGACGGGGGTTCAAGCGGCTACACCTTC
CDR3: CASSEEDGGSSGYTF

V: TRBV7-9
size: few
D: NA
J: TRBJ1-2
DNA: TGTGCCAGCAGCTCCACGACAGATAAGTTAATCTACACCTTC
CDR3: CASSSTTDKLIYTF

V: TRBV19
size: few
D: NA
J: TRBJ1-1
DNA: TGTGCCAGCCAGTCGTTACCGACGACTGAAGCTTTCTTT
CDR3: CASQSLPTTEAFF

V: TRBV30
size: NA
D: NA
J: TRBJ2-7
DNA: TGTGCCTGGAGTGTAGGGGGTCTCTACGAGCAGTACTTC
CDR3: CAWSVGGLYEQYF

V: TRBV30
size: NA
D: NA
J: TRBJ1-4
DNA: TGTGCCTGGAGTGCTGGGGGGATTAATGAAAAACTGTTTTTT
CDR3: CAWSAGGINEKLFF

V: TRBV10-3
size: NA
D: NA
J: TRBJ2-6
DNA: TGTGCCATCAGTGAGTCGCAGGGTTCTGGGGCCAACGTCCTGACTTTC
CDR3: CAISESQGSGANVLTF

V: TRBV6-5
size: NA
D: NA
J: TRBJ1-2
DNA: TGTGCCAGCTCGTCCGGTGGGGTGGAGGGCTACACCTTC
CDR3: CASSSGGVEGYTF

V: TRBV6-1
size: NA
D: NA
J: TRBJ1-1
DNA: TGTGCCAGCAGCCGGGGCACTGAAGCTTTCTTT
CDR3: CASSRGTEAFF

V: TRBV13
size: NA
D: NA
J: TRBJ1-2
DNA: TGTGCCAGCAGCTTAGAACTCGACAGGCGTAACTATGGCTACACCTTC
CDR3: CASSLELDRRNYGYTF

V: TRBV9
size: NA
D: NA
J: TRBJ2-7
DNA: TGTGCCAGCAGCTACACAGGGTCCTCCTACGAGCAGTACTTC
CDR3: CASSYTGSSYEQYF

V: TRBV19
size: NA
D: TRBD2
J: TRBJ2-1
DNA: TGTGCCAGTAGTCTAGCGGGGGGGCCGAGGAATGAGCAGTTCTTC
CDR3: CASSLAGGPRNEQFF

V: TRBV10-2
size: once
D: NA
J: TRBJ2-7
DNA: TGCGCCAGCAGTGAGTCGAGGGTTGCCTACGAGCAGTACTTC
CDR3: CASSESRVAYEQYF

V: TRBV4-1
size: NA
D: NA
J: TRBJ2-2
DNA: TGCGCCAGCACTCCAGTCCCCGCGAACACCGGGGAGCTGTTTTTT
CDR3: CASTPVPANTGELFF

V: TRBV10-3
size: NA
D: NA
J: TRBJ1-2
DNA: TGTGCCATCAGTGAGTCGAGGGGCTACACCTTC
CDR3: CAISESRGYTF

V: TRBV7-6
size: NA
D: NA
J: TRBJ1-2
DNA: TGTGCCAGCAGCGCTGGGGGGAACTATGGCTACACCTTC
CDR3: CASSAGGNYGYTF

V: TRBV10-3
size: NA
D: NA
J: TRBJ1-3
DNA: TGTGCCATCAGTGAGTCGTGGGCAGACTCTGGAAACACCATATATTTT
CDR3: CAISESWADSGNTIYF

V: TRBV9
size: NA
D: TRBD1
J: TRBJ2-3
DNA: TGTGCCAGCAGCTTGGGACAGGGGGCGAATACGCAGTATTTT
CDR3: CASSLGQGANTQYF

V: TRBV4-3
size: few
D: TRBD2
J: TRBJ2-7
DNA: TGCGCCAGCAGCCAAGATGTCGGGAGCGGGGGCTACGAGCAGTACTTC
CDR3: CASSQDVGSGGYEQYF

V: TRBV4-2
size: NA
D: TRBD2
J: TRBJ2-1
DNA: TGTGCCAGCAGCCAAGATGATGCGGGGGGGGGCCCCAATGAGCAGTTCTTC
CDR3: CASSQDDAGGGPNEQFF

V: TRBV6-5
size: NA
D: NA
J: TRBJ1-2
DNA: TGTGCCAGCAGTTCACAATCCTATGGCTACACCTTC
CDR3: CASSSQSYGYTF

V: TRBV5-6
size: NA
D: TRBD1
J: TRBJ2-7
DNA: TGTGCCAGCAGCTTGGGGGACAGTTCCTACGAGCAGTACTTC
CDR3: CASSLGDSSYEQYF

V: TRBV7-7
size: NA
D: TRBD2
J: TRBJ2-1
DNA: TGTGCTAGCAGCTTAGCTAGCGGGGGTGATGAGCAGTTCTTC
CDR3: CASSLASGGDEQFF

V: TRBV5-1
size: NA
D: TRBD2
J: TRBJ2-1
DNA: TGCGCCAGCAGCCACGGACTAGCGGGGCCCCCCTACAATGAGCAGTTCTTC
CDR3: CASSHGLAGPPYNEQFF